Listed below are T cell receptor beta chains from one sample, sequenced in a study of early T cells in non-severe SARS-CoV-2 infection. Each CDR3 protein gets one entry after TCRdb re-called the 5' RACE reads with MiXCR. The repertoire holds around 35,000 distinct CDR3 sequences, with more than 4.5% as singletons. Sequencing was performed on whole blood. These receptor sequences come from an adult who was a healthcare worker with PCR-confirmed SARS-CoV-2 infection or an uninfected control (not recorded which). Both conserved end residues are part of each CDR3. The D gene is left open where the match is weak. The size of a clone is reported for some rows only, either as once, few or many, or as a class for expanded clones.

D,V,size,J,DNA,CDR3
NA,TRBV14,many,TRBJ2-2,TGTGCCAGCAGCCAAGCCAAAACAGGGAGGACCGGGGAGCTGTTTTTT,CASSQAKTGRTGELFF
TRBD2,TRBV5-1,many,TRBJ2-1,TGCGCCAGCAGCTCCAGCGGGAGTCCCACTGAGCAGTTCTTC,CASSSSGSPTEQFF
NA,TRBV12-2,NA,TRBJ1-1,NA,CASRLWGDGADNMNTEAFF
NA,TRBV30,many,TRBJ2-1,TGTGCCTGGAGTGTCGGGGGTACTGAGCAGTTCTTC,CAWSVGGTEQFF
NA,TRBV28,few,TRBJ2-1,TGTGCCAGCAGTTTGGAAGTCTCCTACAATGAGCAGTTCTTC,CASSLEVSYNEQFF
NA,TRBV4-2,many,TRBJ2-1,TGTGCCAGCAGCCAAGGAGGTGGAACAAATGAGCAGTTCTTC,CASSQGGGTNEQFF
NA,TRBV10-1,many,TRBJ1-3,TGCGCCAGCAGCGGAGGAAACACCATATATTTT,CASSGGNTIYF
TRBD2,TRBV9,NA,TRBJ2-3,TGTGCCAGCAGCGTAGCCTCTAGCGGGAAGACAGATACGCAGTATTTT,CASSVASSGKTDTQYF
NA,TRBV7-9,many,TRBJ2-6,TGTGCCAGCAGCCAGCCCTCTGGGGCCAACGTCCTGACTTTC,CASSQPSGANVLTF
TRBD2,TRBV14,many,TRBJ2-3,TGTGCCAGCAGCCAAGGGGGGACTATCACAGATACGCAGTATTTT,CASSQGGTITDTQYF
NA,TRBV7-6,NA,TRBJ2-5,TGTGCCAGCAGCTTAGCCGGGCAGGGTGAGACCCAGTACTTC,CASSLAGQGETQYF
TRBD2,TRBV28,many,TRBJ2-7,TGTGCCAGCAGTTTGCTAGCGGGACGGAACGAGCAGTACTTC,CASSLLAGRNEQYF
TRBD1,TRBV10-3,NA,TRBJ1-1,TGTGCCATCAGTGTGACAGGGGAAACTGAAGCTTTCTTT,CAISVTGETEAFF
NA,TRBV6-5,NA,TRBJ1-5,TGTGCCAGCAGTTACGGGTGGGGAGGTCAGCCCCAGCATTTT,CASSYGWGGQPQHF
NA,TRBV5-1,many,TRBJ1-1,TGCGCCAGCAACTATCGGGGTCTGAACACTGAAGCTTTCTTT,CASNYRGLNTEAFF
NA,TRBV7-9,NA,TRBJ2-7,TGTGCCAGCAGCCGCCGGGGCGACCACGAGCAGTACTTC,CASSRRGDHEQYF
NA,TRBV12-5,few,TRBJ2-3,TGTGCTAGTGGTTTGGTACGCGGCACAGGCACAGATACGCAGTATTTT,CASGLVRGTGTDTQYF